This TCR beta chain was identified during a study of T cells in Graves' hyperthyroidism and ophthalmopathy. Across the study: The authors collected peripheral blood at initial diagnosis, before any treatment.

Germline lookup yields CDR1 DFQATT and CDR2 SNEGSKA (reference sequence). CDR3 length equals 17 residues. Only a few counts were recorded for this clonotype. The junction shows a germline mismatch at one end, possibly a read error. TCR beta CDR3 sequences were amplified from RNA transcripts. During a first-round RT-PCR of the TCR CDR3, the HTBI primer set was used. TCRdb re-analysed the multiplex PCR reads in MiXCR, keeping a single row per CDR3 protein. Of about 640,000 distinct CDR3 sequences in the sample, less than 25% were seen once. Exclusion of a patient resulted from uncontrolled infection, other autoimmune disease, pregnancy or lactation.

V gene TRBV20-1 combines with J gene TRBJ2-7; the match to TRBD2 covers 11 bases. The TCR sequence derives from a man aged 25 to 40 with Graves' ophthalmopathy. Sequences were obtained from blood. The CDR3 region has the DNA TGTAGTGCTAGAGCCTACGTTGGGACTAGCGGAACCTACGAGCAGTACTTC. Residues: CSARAYVGTSGTYEQYF.